One T cell receptor beta chain is described in this entry. The antigen is not known. TCR beta CDR3 region amplification was performed from RNA transcripts. With the HTBI primer set, the TCR CDR3 went through a first round of RT-PCR. TCRdb independently ran MiXCR on the multiplex PCR reads; one entry per CDR3 protein. This table has some 560,000 distinct CDR3 sequences, about 15% appearing once. A lack of ophthalmopathy progression within 18 months defined stable Graves' hyperthyroidism. The hyperthyroidism patients had all been newly diagnosed, and their disease duration was under 2 months. Their ages ranged from 18 to 65 years. This entry is derived from a study of T cells in Graves' hyperthyroidism and ophthalmopathy. Study observations and caveats: Through a model of 13 V-J features, ophthalmopathy was separated from stable hyperthyroidism.

V lost 4 bases and J lost 6; bases outside the gene matches: 12. The CDR3 consists of 16 residues. CDR1 SGHRS and CDR2 YFSETQ come from the germline V gene. The receptor was derived from a woman aged 35 to 49 with Graves' hyperthyroidism. The specimen was blood. The chain combines TRBV5-1 with TRBJ2-4; 8 nucleotides match TRBD2. This CDR3 is CASSSEAGGGRNIQYF. As DNA, the CDR3 is TGCGCCAGCAGCAGCGAGGCGGGGGGTGGTAGAAACATTCAGTACTTC.